The next 32 T cell receptor beta chains were all read from a single sample in a study of cytomegalovirus exposure and HLA in healthy donors (dated by TCRdb to about 2017). Receptor libraries were prepared by the immunoSEQ multiplex PCR assay. For the multiplex PCR, a mixture combining 60 forward primers for TCR Vbeta segments and 13 reverse primers for TCR Jbeta segments was used. TCRdb carries this immuneACCESS record with in-frame sequences only. Its versions omit some clonotypes, under half of them owing to an unresolved V gene in the studies checked, with the rest unexplained. This sample has about 200,000 clones in its table, and about 77% of those were observed once. The ten biggest clones cover approximately 3% of the sample. Sequenced sample: PBMCs. The origin of the receptors is a woman aged 30 to 39 in good health and CMV-seronegative.

Of note for this clone: Germline and junction disagree at one end, which may indicate a read error. The genes are TRBV4-1 and TRBJ2-1; possibly TRBD2 for D (5 bases). Germline CDR1 reads MGHRA; CDR2 reads YSYEKL. The CDR3 runs to 14 residues. The CDR3 protein is CASSLRSGYNEQLF. CDR3 bases: TGCGCCAGCAGCCTTCGATCGGGGTACAATGAGCAGCTCTTC.

This chain joins TRBV18 and TRBJ1-2, with D unresolved. Between the trimmed V and J ends, which lost 0 bases and 8 bases, there was a span of 7 bases. This CDR3 spans 12 amino acids. Per germline, CDR1 KGHSH and CDR2 LQKENI. CDR3 nucleotides: TGTGCCAGCTCACCACCAACCCGGGGCTACACCTTC. Its translation: CASSPPTRGYTF.

The chain is built from TRBV27 and TRBJ2-7; possible D gene TRBD2, 6 bases. Trimming removed 6 bases from V and 2 bases from J, with 17 bases in between. The CDR3 is 15 amino acids. Germline V gene data show CDR1 as MNHEY and CDR2 as SMNVEV (reference sequence). The CDR3 DNA sequence: TGTGCCAGCAGCCACAGGTCTAGCGTAGCCTACGAGCAGTACTTC. The encoded protein is CASSHRSSVAYEQYF.

Note on this clone: This sample also contains other DNA sequences that code for the same CDR3. V is TRBV11-3 and J is TRBJ1-1, with a tentative D call TRBD1 (5 bases). Germline-derived CDR1 and CDR2 are SGHNT and YENEEA. This CDR3 is 13 amino acids long. The germline V and J ends were trimmed by 3 bases and 3 bases, with 8 bases remaining between them. The CDR3, as DNA: TGTGCCAGCAGCTTGGGGCTGGACACTGAAGCTTTCTTT. It encodes CASSLGLDTEAFF.

This rearrangement joins TRBV5-6 to TRBJ1-2; tentative D call: TRBD1 (5 bases). This CDR3 has 16 amino acids. Looked up from germline, CDR1 is SGHDT and CDR2 is YYEEEE. Trimming stripped 3 bases from V and 7 bases from J, with 22 bases between. CDR3 sequence reads: CASSWSRTPLFGGYTF. The CDR3 nucleotides are TGTGCCAGCAGCTGGAGTAGGACACCCCTTTTTGGTGGCTACACCTTC.

This chain joins TRBV27 and TRBJ2-7, with 10 bases identical to TRBD2. The germline V gene has CDR1 MNHEY and CDR2 SMNVEV (reference sequence). This CDR3 has 16 residues. J lost 3 bases, V lost 3 bases, and 8 bases had no gene match. In DNA form, the CDR3 reads TGTGCCAGCAGTTTTTTAGCGGGAGGCCCCCTCTACGAGCAGTACTTC. Amino acids: CASSFLAGGPLYEQYF.

CDR3 nucleotide sequence: TGTGCCATCAGTGTGTTAGGGGAGGCGGATACGCAGTATTTT. Translating it yields CAISVLGEADTQYF. The chain uses TRBV10-3 and TRBJ2-3, with D possibly TRBD2 on 6 matching bases. The length of the CDR3 is 14 residues. Trimming shortened V by 4 bases and J by 6 bases, and 14 bases separated the two germline ends. The germline V gene encodes CDR1 ENHRY and CDR2 SYGVKD.

The CDR3 here is CASSPSQGRDYGYTF. CDR3 DNA: TGTGCCAGCTCACCCTCACAGGGAAGAGACTATGGCTACACCTTC. The chain has TRBV18 and TRBJ1-2; TRBD1 is a possible D gene (6 bases). V shed 3 bases and J shed 3 bases, with 14 bases lying between them. The germline gives CDR1 KGHSH, CDR2 LQKENI. The CDR3 runs to 15 residues.

J is TRBJ1-5 and V is TRBV30; D may be TRBD1 (5 bases). This CDR3 is built from 13 residues. From germline, CDR1 is GTSNPN and CDR2 SVGIG (reference sequence). V dropped 1 base and J dropped 6 bases, with 10 bases sitting between them. CDR3 nucleotides: TGTGCCTGGAGTGCGGGGGGGAGTCAGCCCCAGCATTTT. Its protein product is CAWSAGGSQPQHF.

J is TRBJ2-1 and V is TRBV30, with D possibly matching TRBD1 (6 bases). Germline assignment: CDR1 GTSNPN and CDR2 SVGIG (reference sequence). Trimming stripped 2 bases from V and 9 bases from J, with 14 bases between. The CDR3 has 13 residues. The CDR3 loop reads CAWSFNMGAEQFF. CDR3 coding DNA: TGTGCCTGGAGTTTTAACATGGGGGCTGAGCAGTTCTTC.

The chain links TRBV6-1 to TRBJ2-1, with D possibly TRBD1 on 6 matching bases. Germline V gene sequence: CDR1 MNHNS, CDR2 SASEGT. V gave up 6 bases and J gave up 6 bases, with 15 bases separating them. The CDR3 is 14 amino acids. The CDR3 DNA reads as TGTGCCAGCAGGGGCGGACAGATACCCAATGAGCAGTTCTTC. Protein sequence: CASRGGQIPNEQFF.

The chain is built from TRBV10-1 and TRBJ1-2; D gene uncertain. The CDR3 is 14 amino acids. V lost 10 bases and J lost 8, with 23 bases in between. Germline assignment: CDR1 WNHNN and CDR2 SYGVQD (reference sequence). CDR3 protein: CATSFEKGSGGYTF. Here the CDR3 DNA reads TGCGCCACCTCCTTTGAGAAGGGAAGCGGGGGCTACACCTTC.

This chain connects TRBV2 to TRBJ2-5; 7 bases match TRBD1. With V trimmed by 6 bases and J by 4 bases, 8 bases remained unmatched. This CDR3 is 14 amino acids long. Per germline, CDR1 SNHLY and CDR2 FYNNEI. The CDR3 sequence is CASRDDRVGETQYF. Here the CDR3 DNA reads TGTGCCAGCAGGGACGACAGGGTCGGAGAGACCCAGTACTTC.

This chain connects TRBV6-6 to TRBJ2-5; 11 positions agree with TRBD2. CDR3 size: 15 residues. The germline gives CDR1 MNHNY, CDR2 SVGAGI (reference sequence). The V segment lost 0 bases and the J segment 5 bases; nucleotides outside the gene matches: 2. CDR3 coding DNA: TGTGCCAGCAGTTACTCCGGACTAGCGGGCGAGACCCAGTACTTC. This translates into CASSYSGLAGETQYF.

The chain is built from TRBV27 and TRBJ2-3, with a possible D match to TRBD2 (6 bases). Germline-derived CDR1 and CDR2 are MNHEY and SMNVEV (reference sequence). The CDR3 totals 16 residues. Deletions cut 3 bases from V and 3 bases from J, with 16 bases between. CDR3 loop: CASSFRVADRTDTQYF. The CDR3 region has the DNA TGTGCCAGCAGTTTTAGAGTAGCGGATAGGACAGATACGCAGTATTTT.

The V and J genes are TRBV2 and TRBJ2-2; no clear D gene. Per germline, CDR1 SNHLY and CDR2 FYNNEI. V gave up 4 bases and J gave up 6 bases, with 6 bases separating them. The CDR3 is 12 amino acids. Here the CDR3 DNA reads TGTGCCAGCAGTGTTTCTGCCGGGGAGCTGTTTTTT. It encodes CASSVSAGELFF.

This clone was recorded once. The chain has TRBV11-2 and TRBJ2-1; D not certain. The CDR3 totals 17 residues. Germline CDR1 and CDR2: SGHAT and FQNNGV. V was clipped by 7 bases and J by 0 bases, with 19 bases between them. The CDR3 loop is CASNLRVVDSSYNEQFF. Here the CDR3 DNA reads TGTGCCAGCAACCTAAGAGTGGTAGATAGCTCCTACAATGAGCAGTTCTTC.

This clone was seen only a few times. The chain has TRBV7-3 and TRBJ1-1; 12 bases are shared with TRBD1. There are 18 residues in the CDR3. The J segment lost 1 base and the V segment lost 6 bases, leaving 12 bases of the junction unmatched. CDR1 is SGHTA and CDR2 is FQGTGA in the germline V gene. This CDR3 is CASRLKGQGASANTEAFF. The DNA of the CDR3 is TGTGCCAGCAGGCTAAAGGGACAGGGGGCTTCTGCGAACACTGAAGCTTTCTTT.

This chain joins TRBV18 and TRBJ2-3, with D possibly TRBD1 on 6 matching bases. The V end was cut by 6 bases, the J end by 1 base, with 14 bases between. Germline values: CDR1 KGHSH, CDR2 LQKENI. The CDR3 covers 15 residues. CDR3 DNA: TGTGCCAGCTCTGGGGGACATTCGGGCACAGATACGCAGTATTTT. This codes for CASSGGHSGTDTQYF. Combining the CDR3 with reference TRBV18 and TRBJ2-3 gives the whole variable domain NAGVMQNPRHLVRRRGQEARLRCSPMKGHSHVYWYRQLPEEGLKFMVYLQKENIIDESGMPKERFSAEFPKEGPSILRIQQVVRGDSAAYFCASSGGHSGTDTQYFGPGTRLTVL.

The V gene is TRBV28, the J gene TRBJ2-2, with a weak D call TRBD1 (6 bases). V was pared by 2 bases and J by 3 bases, with 7 bases between. The CDR3 has 14 residues. Germline V gene data show CDR1 as MDHEN and CDR2 as SYDVKM. CDR3 sequence reads: CASSLRGYTGELFF. The CDR3 DNA is TGTGCCAGCAGTTTAAGGGGGTACACCGGGGAGCTGTTTTTT.

This clone was counted only a few times. The chain is built from TRBV2 and TRBJ1-1; possibly TRBD1 for D (6 bases). The V end was cut by 5 bases, the J end by 1 base, with 20 bases between. Looked up from germline, CDR1 is SNHLY and CDR2 is FYNNEI. This CDR3 has 17 amino acids. CDR3 in amino acids: CASSHQKQQGENTEAFF. The CDR3 DNA is TGTGCCAGCAGTCACCAAAAACAACAGGGAGAGAACACTGAAGCTTTCTTT.

This clone was seen a single time. The junction shows a germline mismatch at one end, possibly a read error. J is TRBJ1-2 and V is TRBV5-1; 7 bases map to TRBD1. The germline V gene has CDR1 SGHRS and CDR2 YFSETQ. The CDR3 runs 14 residues. CDR3 DNA sequence: TGCGCCAGCAGCAACGGACAGGCTCGTGATCAGTACGCCTTC. Its translation is CASSNGQARDQYAF.

This clone came up a few times. The chain uses TRBV6-5 and TRBJ1-4; no reliable D call. From germline, CDR1 is MNHEY and CDR2 SVGAGI. Trimming took off 4 bases at V and 0 bases at J, with 9 bases between the two ends. CDR3 length equals 15 residues. The CDR3: CASSFRVATNEKLFF. The CDR3 DNA is TGTGCCAGCAGTTTCCGGGTTGCAACTAATGAAAAACTGTTTTTT.

This clone was observed a single time. The chain joins TRBV4-2 to TRBJ2-3, with 7 bases fitting TRBD2. Trimming took 1 base from V and 0 from J; bases not matched to a gene: 4. CDR3 length: 16 amino acids. Per germline, CDR1 LGHNA and CDR2 YNFKEQ. The CDR3 loop reads CASSQGSRGSTDTQYF. Written as DNA, the CDR3 is TGTGCCAGCAGCCAAGGCTCGCGGGGGAGCACAGATACGCAGTATTTT.

The rearrangement joins TRBV7-8 to TRBJ2-5; a possible D gene is TRBD2 (5 bases). Trimming took off 3 bases at V and 3 bases at J, with 8 bases between the two ends. There are 13 residues in the CDR3. CDR1 is SGHVS, CDR2 FQNEAQ, per germline. The CDR3 sequence: CASSFLGKETQYF. The CDR3 region has the DNA TGTGCCAGCAGCTTTCTCGGGAAAGAGACCCAGTACTTC. Using reference TRBV7-8 and TRBJ2-5 for the parts outside the CDR3, the full variable domain is GAGVSQSPRYKVAKRGQDVALRCDPISGHVSLFWYQQALGQGPEFLTYFQNEAQLDKSGLPSDRFFAERPEGSVSTLKIQRTQQEDSAVYLCASSFLGKETQYFGPGTRLLVL.

This chain links TRBV5-1 with TRBJ1-2, with a possible D match to TRBD1 (6 bases). The germline gives CDR1 SGHRS, CDR2 YFSETQ. V shed 2 bases and J shed 8 bases, with 13 bases lying between them. CDR3 length: 13 residues. For the CDR3, the DNA is TGCGCCAGCAGCTTAACAGGGAATGCAGGCTACACCTTC. Translation gives CASSLTGNAGYTF. Supplemented by reference TRBV5-1 and TRBJ1-2, the full variable domain reads KAGVTQTPRYLIKTRGQQVTLSCSPISGHRSVSWYQQTPGQGLQFLFEYFSETQRNKGNFPGRFSGRQFSNSRSEMNVSTLELGDSALYLCASSLTGNAGYTFGSGTRLTVV.

In DNA, the CDR3 is TGTGCCAGTAACTCCCAGAGGACAGGGAAAGCCAAAAACATTCAGTACTTC. This encodes CASNSQRTGKAKNIQYF. The chain employs TRBV28 and TRBJ2-4; 8 nucleotides align to TRBD1. Germline V lookup: CDR1 MDHEN, CDR2 SYDVKM. Losses at the gene ends were 9 bases for V and 0 bases for J; bases not matched to a gene: 13. The CDR3 contains 17 residues.

This sequence joins TRBV14 and TRBJ2-7; D possibly corresponds to TRBD2 (6 bases). V lost 1 base and J lost 0, with 19 bases in between. The CDR3 is 18 residues long. CDR1 SGHDN and CDR2 FVKESK come from the germline V gene. CDR3 in amino acids: CASSQVLLKRASSYEQYF. The DNA for the CDR3 is TGTGCCAGCAGCCAAGTCCTGCTGAAGCGGGCTAGCTCCTACGAGCAGTACTTC.

This chain connects TRBV5-1 to TRBJ1-2; a possible D gene is TRBD1 (5 bases). The ends were cut back, 0 bases at V and 6 bases at J, with 12 bases in the middle. The germline CDR1 and CDR2 sequences are SGHRS and YFSETQ. CDR3 length: 14 residues. CDR3 bases: TGCGCCAGCAGCTTGGCGGTCGGGGGTGATGGCTACACCTTC. Translated: CASSLAVGGDGYTF.

The chain links TRBV6-5 to TRBJ2-2; D unclear. Trimming removed 0 bases from V and 7 bases from J, with 6 bases in between. CDR3 size: 13 residues. Germline V CDR1 and CDR2: MNHEY, SVGAGI. CDR3 region: CASSYSVGGELFF. The CDR3 nucleotides are TGTGCCAGCAGTTACTCTGTCGGCGGGGAGCTGTTTTTT.

This chain links TRBV5-1 with TRBJ2-1; 11 bases map to TRBD1. Germline V CDR1 and CDR2: SGHRS, YFSETQ. The CDR3 contains 14 residues. V was pared by 5 bases and J by 5 bases, with 3 bases of the junction left unmatched. In DNA form, the CDR3 reads TGCGCCAGCAGTGGACAGGGGGCCGACAATGAGCAGTTCTTC. It specifies CASSGQGADNEQFF.

The chain uses TRBV13 and TRBJ2-5; D may be TRBD2 (6 bases). V lost 0 bases, J lost 10 bases, and 9 bases lay in between. This CDR3 is built from 12 residues. CDR1 PRHDT and CDR2 FYEKMQ come from the germline V gene (reference sequence). The CDR3 reads CASSLGRGNQYF. CDR3 nucleotide sequence: TGTGCCAGCAGCTTAGGGCGGGGAAACCAGTACTTC.